Listed below are T cell receptor beta chains from one sample, sequenced in a study of OX40 agonist ivuxolimab in advanced cancers. Data came from immunoSEQ multiplex PCR; TCRdb stores just in-frame clones and leaves some out. The sample lists some 120,000 clones, less than 95% seen once, with 0.8% to 1% in the top ten. Material: CD4+ or CD8+ T cells sorted from blood, obtained in a trial of the OX40 agonist ivuxolimab. The receptors shown here come from an adult with an advanced solid tumor such as melanoma, head and neck, liver or kidney cancer. CDR3s include the opening cysteine and the closing phenylalanine or tryptophan. D genes are given only for firm matches. The listing skips clone size in some rows; elsewhere it reads once, few, many or a size class.

V gene	D gene	J gene	clone size	CDR3 DNA	CDR3 protein
TRBV4-3	-	TRBJ2-1	-	TGCGCCAGCAGCCAAGCCCCGCTGGACACGTGGCTTGGGCAGTTCTTC	CASSQAPLDTWLGQFF
TRBV7-9	TRBD1	TRBJ1-5	-	TGTGCCAGCAGCACAGGGGGTTCTCAGCCCCAGCATTTT	CASSTGGSQPQHF
TRBV19	TRBD1	TRBJ2-7	-	TGTGCCAGTAGTATAGAAACAGGGGAATTCTACGAGCAGTACTTC	CASSIETGEFYEQYF
TRBV18	-	TRBJ1-2	-	TGTGCCAGCTCACCACCTGTCAGGGCCGGAGATGGCTACACCTTC	CASSPPVRAGDGYTF
TRBV28	-	TRBJ1-1	-	TGTGCCAGCAGTTCTAACAGGTGGGGAGCTTTCTTT	CASSSNRWGAFF
TRBV6-5	-	TRBJ1-2	-	TGTGCCAGCAGCCGGGACGGCTATGGCTACACCTTC	CASSRDGYGYTF
TRBV5-1	TRBD2	TRBJ2-7	-	TGCGCCAGCAGTCAGTCGGGCGGGAGTCCCCAATACGAGCAGTACTTC	CASSQSGGSPQYEQYF
TRBV28	TRBD2	TRBJ2-1	-	TGTGCCAGCAGCTCAAGCGGGAGGGATTGGAATGAGCAGTTCTTC	CASSSSGRDWNEQFF
TRBV10-3	-	TRBJ1-1	-	TGTGCCATCAGTGGGTCGGGATTGATCACTGAAGCTTTCTTT	CAISGSGLITEAFF
TRBV5-6	-	TRBJ1-4	-	TGTGCCAGCAGCTTGGCCACTCTTGAAAAACTGTTTTTT	CASSLATLEKLFF
TRBV4-2	-	TRBJ2-1	-	TGTGCCAGCAGCCAACGGGCTAACTATTGGGACAATGAGCAGTTCTTC	CASSQRANYWDNEQFF
TRBV29-1	TRBD2	TRBJ2-3	-	TGCAGCGTAGCGGGAGGCCCTAGCACAGATACGCAGTATTTT	CSVAGGPSTDTQYF
TRBV21-1	-	TRBJ1-3	-	TGTGCCAGCAGCAAAGGGGGACAGGAGACCTCTGGAAACACCATATATTTT	CASSKGGQETSGNTIYF
TRBV7-2	-	TRBJ2-7	-	TGTGCCAGCAGCTCCTGGGCCGCGACGGGCGAGCAGTACTTC	CASSSWAATGEQYF
TRBV25-1	TRBD2	TRBJ2-3	-	TGTGCCAGCCGCGGGACTAGCGGGCAAACAGATACGCAGTATTTT	CASRGTSGQTDTQYF
TRBV5-1	TRBD2	TRBJ2-1	-	TGCGCCAGCAGCTTGTCCCCGGGAGCGGGGAATGAGCAGTTCTTC	CASSLSPGAGNEQFF
TRBV28	-	TRBJ1-4	-	TGTGCCAGCACCCCGCCGGGAGTTTGGGAAAAACTGTTTTTT	CASTPPGVWEKLFF
TRBV18	-	TRBJ1-1	-	TGTGCCAGCTCACCACCGGGTGTCAGCACTGAAGCTTTCTTT	CASSPPGVSTEAFF
TRBV27	TRBD2	TRBJ2-1	-	TGTGCCAGCAGTTCACCAGCGGGAGACAATGAGCAGTTCTTC	CASSSPAGDNEQFF
TRBV5-1	TRBD2	TRBJ2-2	-	TGCGCCAGCAGCTTAAACCTAGCGGGGGGCCAGAACACCGGGGAGCTGTTTTTT	CASSLNLAGGQNTGELFF
TRBV7-6	-	TRBJ2-5	-	TGTGCCAGCAGCCGACCCCAAGAGACCCAGTACTTC	CASSRPQETQYF
TRBV19	TRBD2	TRBJ2-3	-	TGTGCCAGTAGTTTACCGACTAGCGGAGGACGGATAGATACGCAGTATTTT	CASSLPTSGGRIDTQYF
TRBV9	TRBD2	TRBJ2-1	-	TGTGCCAGCAGCGTAGTAGGACTAGAGAATGAGCAGTTCTTC	CASSVVGLENEQFF
TRBV4-2	-	TRBJ2-1	-	TGTGCCAGCAGCCAAGATAATTTTGCCAGCTCCTACAATGAGCAGTTCTTC	CASSQDNFASSYNEQFF
TRBV28	-	TRBJ2-1	once	TGTGCCAGCAGTCTAGCAACCCTGGGGGACAATGAGCAGTTCTTC	CASSLATLGDNEQFF
TRBV28	TRBD2	TRBJ2-1	-	TGTGCCAGCAGTCCCACTAGCGACACCCCCAATGAGCAGTTCTTC	CASSPTSDTPNEQFF
TRBV5-6	-	TRBJ1-4	-	TGTGCCAGCAGCTTGTCTCAAAAAGCAACTAATGAAAAACTGTTTTTT	CASSLSQKATNEKLFF
TRBV5-3	-	TRBJ1-6	-	TGTGCCAGAAGCTTGGAAGACAGATGGCCAATTAATTCACCCCTCCACTTT	CARSLEDRWPINSPLHF
TRBV7-9	-	TRBJ2-1	-	TGTGCCAGCAGCTCAACGAGCAGGGGGGCCAGCGGGAATGAGCAGTTCTTC	CASSSTSRGASGNEQFF
TRBV28	-	TRBJ1-5	-	TGTGCCAGCAGTTTGACCGGGCTACAGCCCCAGCATTTT	CASSLTGLQPQHF
TRBV9	TRBD2	TRBJ2-4	-	TGTGCCAGCAGCGTAGCTACGGCTAGCGGGAGGGGGATTCAGTACTTC	CASSVATASGRGIQYF
TRBV9	-	TRBJ2-3	-	TGTGCCAGCAGCGCCGAGGGAAGCACAGATACGCAGTATTTT	CASSAEGSTDTQYF